This entry features one TCR beta chain sequence. The data stem from a study of cytomegalovirus exposure and HLA in healthy donors. CDR3 length: 15 amino acids. V lost 7 bases and J 5 bases, leaving 20 bases between the germline ends. Germline loops: CDR1 MNHNS, CDR2 SASEGT. Primers: 60 Vbeta forward and 13 Jbeta reverse. Here immunoSEQ multiplex PCR was the method, and the copy in TCRdb shows in-frame clones only, minus some. This sample has 100,000 or so clones, with approximately 73% found just once. The sample consisted of PBMCs. The rearrangement links TRBV6-1 to TRBJ2-5; D not resolved. The source of this sequence is a woman aged 50 to 65 in good health and CMV-seropositive. The CDR3 DNA reads TGTGCCAGCACCCGAAACTCTGAAGTGAGGGAGACCCAGTACTTC. Its protein product is CASTRNSEVRETQYF.